This paragraph covers one T cell receptor beta chain sequence. Its antigen remains unidentified. The data stem from a study of naive and memory T cell subsets. Both TRBC1 and TRBC2 were covered by a beta constant-region primer of two equimolar oligonucleotides. An oligonucleotide with the SP2 primer and a 12-nucleotide UMI was ligated to the cDNA 3' end. Four rounds of PCR amplified the ligated cDNA using nested alpha and beta constant-region primers plus SP2. TCRdb recomputed calls from the UMI-ligation and nested PCR reads with MiXCR, one row per CDR3 protein. The table has 84,000 or so distinct CDR3 sequences, around 6.5% seen once; the top ten hold around 1.7%. Overall study results and limits: In naive cells, over 95% of TCR sequences were seen only once.

The sequencing input was central memory CD4+ T cells from blood. The source is a human donor in good health.

The CDR3 reads CSARAPRRNSGNTIYF. CDR3 nucleotide sequence: TGCAGTGCTAGAGCTCCAAGACGGAACTCTGGAAACACCATATATTTT. The rearrangement links TRBV20-1 to TRBJ1-3; D call uncertain. The CDR3 is 16 amino acids. V was cut by 1 base and J by 0 bases, with 13 bases left in between. Germline V gene lookup returns CDR1 DFQATT and CDR2 SNEGSKA (reference sequence).